The rows below give T cell receptor beta chains drawn from one sample of a study of cytotoxic CD8 clonotypes in ibrutinib-treated CLL. Here immunoSEQ multiplex PCR was the method, and the copy in TCRdb shows in-frame clones only, minus some. This table has 110,000 or so clones, under 70% appearing once. Sample: PBMCs, taken after 24 months of ibrutinib treatment. Receptor source: a human donor with chronic lymphocytic leukemia. Each CDR3 is given with its conserved first and last residue. The order of the fields is clone size, J gene, D gene, V gene, CDR3 DNA, CDR3 protein. The D gene is left open where the match is weak. For some rows the clone size is stated as once, few or many, or as a class when expanded; others skip it.

>.|TRBJ2-7|.|TRBV9
TGTGCCAGCAGCGTAGACTCCAGGGGTGGGCCCTACTTC
CASSVDSRGGPYF
>.|TRBJ1-1|.|TRBV5-1
TGCGCCAGCAGCTTGGTATCGGGGGCAGGTGCTTTCTTT
CASSLVSGAGAFF
>.|TRBJ1-2|TRBD1|TRBV27
TGTGCCAGCCCGGACAGGGACAAGGGCTACACCTTC
CASPDRDKGYTF
>.|TRBJ1-6|.|TRBV4-1
TGCGCCAGCAGCCAAGGGATCGCAGGGCCCAATTCACCCCTCCACTTT
CASSQGIAGPNSPLHF
>.|TRBJ2-7|TRBD1|TRBV2
TGTGCCAGCCGGGACAGTTTCTACGAGCAGTACTTC
CASRDSFYEQYF
>.|TRBJ2-1|TRBD2|TRBV5-1
TGCGCCAGCAGCTTGGGACTAGCGGGTAATGAGCAGTTCTTC
CASSLGLAGNEQFF
>.|TRBJ1-2|.|TRBV18
TGTGCCAGCTTAGGAGAGCTGACTAACTATGGCTACACCTTC
CASLGELTNYGYTF
>.|TRBJ2-7|TRBD2|TRBV4-2
TGTGCCAGCAGCCAAGTCCCCGGGACTAGCGGGGGGTGGATTTACGAGCAGTACTTC
CASSQVPGTSGGWIYEQYF
>.|TRBJ2-7|.|TRBV25-1
TGTGCCAGTAGCACAGAGGACATCTCCTACGAGCAGTACTTC
CASSTEDISYEQYF
>.|TRBJ1-2|.|TRBV19
TGTGCCAGTAAATACGGGCAGAACTATGGCTACACCTTC
CASKYGQNYGYTF
>.|TRBJ1-2|.|TRBV9
TGTGCCAGCAGCGTAGAGTTCTCAGGCCTCACCTTC
CASSVEFSGLTF
>.|TRBJ2-3|.|TRBV7-2
TGTGCCAGCAGCGAAATTAGAGGAGCAAGCACAGATACGCAGTATTTT
CASSEIRGASTDTQYF
>once|TRBJ1-3|.|TRBV30
TGTGCCTGGACCTGGGGGGCTAGCTCTGGAAACACCATATATTTT
CAWTWGASSGNTIYF
>.|TRBJ2-5|TRBD2|TRBV11-3
TGTGCCAGCAGCTTAGATGGAGGCGGGGGGGCCGAGACCCAGTACTTC
CASSLDGGGGAETQYF
>.|TRBJ2-3|TRBD1|TRBV11-2
TGTGCCAGCAGCTTAGGGACAGGGGGCACAGATACGCAGTATTTT
CASSLGTGGTDTQYF
>.|TRBJ1-3|.|TRBV11-3
TGTGCCAGCAGCTTCAGGGACAATTCCATATATTTT
CASSFRDNSIYF
>.|TRBJ1-2|TRBD1|TRBV29-1
TGCAGCGTTGAAGATCGGGGGACAGGGGGGTCGTATGGCTACACCTTC
CSVEDRGTGGSYGYTF
>.|TRBJ1-6|TRBD1|TRBV7-3
TGTGCCAGCAGTAGGACAGGGTCTAATTCACCCCTCCACTTT
CASSRTGSNSPLHF
>many|TRBJ2-4|TRBD1|TRBV15
TGTGCCACCAGCAGGAGGGGTTCCGGGACAGGGGGAAACATTCAGTACTTC
CATSRRGSGTGGNIQYF
>.|TRBJ2-7|.|TRBV11-1
TGTGCCAGCAGCTCTTTCGAATCGGGGGCTAGAGACGAGCAGTACTTC
CASSSFESGARDEQYF
>.|TRBJ2-7|.|TRBV6-1
TGTGCCAGCAGTCCAGGGGGGGGCGAGCAGTACTTC
CASSPGGGEQYF
>few|TRBJ1-5|.|TRBV30
TGTGCCTGGAGTGTAGGTGTTTATGGCAATCAGCCCCAGCATTTT
CAWSVGVYGNQPQHF